This record concerns one T cell receptor (beta chain) sequence. What it binds is not known. Then a second PCR, running roughly 6 to 12 cycles, was carried out with a sample-barcoded 5' primer and a J-beta primer mix. Using its own MiXCR run on the 5' RACE reads, TCRdb lists one record per CDR3 protein. Of some 1.4 million distinct CDR3 sequences listed, roughly 45% are singletons. The record originates from a study of blood T cells in healthy people across ages. Study observations and caveats: The donors' CMV status was not determined, possibly confounding changes in expanded clonotypes. Unsorted PBMC material precluded a definitive naive versus antigen-experienced comparison.

Germline CDR1 and CDR2: MNHNY and SVGAGI (reference sequence). Trimming removed 4 bases at V and 5 bases at J, with 14 bases between. The CDR3 is made up of 14 amino acids. The TCR sequence derives from a young woman in good health. The sample consisted of blood. This rearrangement joins TRBV6-6 to TRBJ2-5; D is unclear. CDR3 nucleotide sequence: TGTGCCAGCAGTTCCTATTCATACTTCGAGACCCAGTACTTC. The encoded protein is CASSSYSYFETQYF.